This TCR beta chain appears in the sequencing data of a study of shared clonotypes between healthy human individuals. Trimming pared 6 bases from V and 4 bases from J, leaving 12 bases between. From germline, CDR1 is MNHNS and CDR2 SASEGT. This CDR3 contains 14 residues. Some clones are missing from TCRdb's copy, which holds only in-frame ones; the method was immunoSEQ multiplex PCR. This sample yields some 660,000 clones, of which approximately 73% are seen a single time; roughly 2% belongs to the top ten. A CD45RA+ naive subset and a CD45RA-negative memory subset were split from CD4+ cells. The specimen was memory CD4+ T cells sorted from blood. Subset meaning: CD45RA-negative fraction. The receptor was derived from a young woman in good health. The chain couples TRBV6-1 to TRBJ1-4; the D gene is possibly TRBD1 (5 bases). CDR3 in amino acids: CASSDSGLNEKLFF. In DNA, the CDR3 is TGTGCCAGCAGCGACAGCGGGCTTAATGAAAAACTGTTTTTT.